This T cell receptor (beta chain) was found in a study of blood T cell repertoires in COVID-19. Germline assignment: CDR1 MDHEN and CDR2 SYDVKM. V lost 6 bases to trimming and J lost 4 bases; unmatched junction nucleotides: 2. This CDR3 has 13 residues. The repertoire was sequenced with immunoSEQ multiplex PCR; TCRdb's copy has only in-frame clones and lacks some. Seen here are roughly 260,000 clones, around 87% observed once, and the top ten hold approximately 2.3%. The sample was peripheral blood. This TCR derives from a woman between 50 and 59 years old with acute or convalescent COVID-19. The chain recombines TRBV28 with TRBJ1-2; TRBD1 agrees at 10 bases. The CDR3 region has the DNA TGTGCCAGCAGGACAGGGGGCATCTATGGCTACACCTTC. The encoded protein is CASRTGGIYGYTF.